The 3 T cell receptor beta chains in this list originate from one sample, sequenced in a study of breast tumors, draining lymph nodes, adjacent tissues. Axillary draining lymph nodes of breast cancer patients supplied the node samples. From the multiplex PCR reads, TCRdb called clonotypes with MiXCR, one entry per CDR3 protein. The data contain 100,000 or so distinct CDR3 sequences, less than 25% of them singletons. The specimen sequenced was axillary lymph node tissue. Receptors were obtained from a female donor with breast cancer. Some clones in this sample may be carry-over from other donors' samples.

As to this clonotype: A read error may be the cause here, since a much bigger clone is one base away. The CDR3 DNA reads as TGTGCCAGCGAGGGGACTGGTGGGGCCAATGAGCAGTTCTTC. Residues: CASEGTGGANEQFF. This rearrangement joins TRBV6-1 to TRBJ2-1, with D tentatively TRBD2 (6 bases). The CDR3 totals 14 residues. Trimming cost V 8 bases and J 6 bases, with 17 bases left between them. CDR1 is MNHNS and CDR2 is SASEGT in the germline V gene.

Regarding this clonotype: At one of its ends the junction is not consistent with the germline gene, which may arise from a read error. CDR3 region: CAGSLFRGDQPQHF. The CDR3, as DNA: TGTGCCGGCAGTTTATTCAGGGGCGATCAGCCCCAGCATTTT. The J gene is TRBJ1-5, the V gene TRBV28; maybe TRBD1 (6 bases). The CDR3 covers 14 residues. Germline V gene lookup returns CDR1 MDHEN and CDR2 SYDVKM.

This chain connects TRBV28 to TRBJ1-5; 7 bases agree with TRBD1. V was pared by 2 bases and J by 2 bases, with 6 bases of the junction left unmatched. This CDR3 is 16 amino acids long. From germline, CDR1 is MDHEN and CDR2 SYDVKM. The CDR3 DNA is TGTGCCAGCAGTTTACTCGACAGGGTAGGCAATCAGCCCCAGCATTTT. This codes for CASSLLDRVGNQPQHF. Drawing the rest from reference TRBV28 and TRBJ1-5, the complete variable domain is DVKVTQSSRYLVKRTGEKVFLECVQDMDHENMFWYRQDPGLGLRLIYFSYDVKMKEKGDIPEGYSVSREKKERFSLILESASTNQTSMYLCASSLLDRVGNQPQHFGDGTRLSIL.